This T cell receptor beta chain was profiled in a study of cytomegalovirus exposure and HLA in healthy donors. Study as a whole: Of about 390 genotyped donors, roughly 80% grouped in the Caucasian-associated ancestry cluster. Study results and limitations: TRBV6-2, TRBV6-3 and some other V segments were unresolvable in 87-base-pair reads. Later analysis associated a missense DCLRE1C variant with TCR beta V- and J-gene trimming.

CDR3 length: 14 residues. Germline CDR1 reads GTSNPN; CDR2 reads SVGIG (reference sequence). V dropped 0 bases and J dropped 3 bases, with 9 bases sitting between them. In the PCR, 60 Vbeta and 13 Jbeta primers were used. Authors' methods: A later analysis tallied approximately 87 million unique TCR beta chains, approximately 11 million of them shared. Some clones are missing from TCRdb's copy, which holds only in-frame ones; the method was immunoSEQ multiplex PCR. V and J calls and clone size are copied from that table; D and trimming were computed from the DNA. The table has about 130,000 clones, about 10% seen once. This clone was counted a few times. No antigen is known for it.

Material: PBMCs. The sequence derives from a man aged 50 or older in good health and CMV-seronegative. The V gene is TRBV30, the J gene TRBJ1-3; possibly TRBD1 for D (6 bases). CDR3 coding DNA: TGTGCCTGGAGTGTGGCAGGGGTTGGAAACACCATATATTTT. This sequence encodes CAWSVAGVGNTIYF.